A selection of T cell receptor beta chains follows, all from one sample in a study of early T cells in non-severe SARS-CoV-2 infection. TCRdb passed the 5' RACE reads through MiXCR, listing each CDR3 protein once. The repertoire holds approximately 70,000 distinct CDR3 sequences, with 13% as singletons. Sequencing was performed on whole blood. The receptors stem from an adult who was a healthcare worker with PCR-confirmed SARS-CoV-2 infection or an uninfected control (not recorded which). Each CDR3 is given with its conserved first and last residue. Each record gives: J gene, V gene, clone size, D gene, CDR3 protein, CDR3 DNA. The D gene is left open where the match is weak. Size is omitted from some rows. Given values are once, few, many or a class for expanded clones.

J: TRBJ1-1
V: TRBV7-8
size: -
D: -
CDR3: CASIFGQLNTEAFF
DNA: TGTGCCAGCATCTTCGGGCAGCTGAACACTGAAGCTTTCTTT

J: TRBJ2-7
V: TRBV30
size: many
D: -
CDR3: CAWSVGDEQYF
DNA: TGTGCCTGGAGTGTAGGGGACGAGCAGTACTTC

J: TRBJ1-1
V: TRBV27
size: many
D: -
CDR3: CASSFKGTEAFF
DNA: TGTGCCAGCAGTTTTAAAGGCACTGAAGCTTTCTTT

J: TRBJ1-2
V: TRBV20-1
size: many
D: -
CDR3: CSAVREHGYTF
DNA: TGCAGTGCTGTCAGGGAACATGGCTACACCTTC

J: TRBJ2-3
V: TRBV4-3
size: many
D: TRBD2
CDR3: CASSLLAGVEDTQYF
DNA: TGCGCCAGCAGCCTACTAGCGGGAGTCGAAGATACGCAGTATTTT

J: TRBJ1-6
V: TRBV9
size: few
D: -
CDR3: CASSAPDSNNSPLHF
DNA: TGTGCCAGCAGCGCGCCGGACAGTAATAATTCACCCCTCCACTTT

J: TRBJ2-7
V: TRBV5-4
size: many
D: -
CDR3: CASSLDPRGTLTSYEQYF
DNA: TGTGCCAGCAGCTTGGACCCACGGGGAACCCTTACCTCCTACGAGCAGTACTTC

J: TRBJ2-3
V: TRBV11-2
size: few
D: -
CDR3: CASSLEGEAFGTQYF
DNA: TGTGCCAGCAGCTTGGAGGGTGAGGCGTTCGGTACGCAGTATTTT

J: TRBJ2-3
V: TRBV24-1
size: many
D: -
CDR3: CATSETGTDPEDTQYF
DNA: TGTGCCACCAGTGAGACCGGGACTGACCCTGAGGATACGCAGTATTTT

J: TRBJ1-2
V: TRBV19
size: many
D: -
CDR3: CAGYTLNYGYTF
DNA: TGTGCCGGATACACCCTTAACTATGGCTACACCTTC

J: TRBJ2-2
V: TRBV6-6
size: -
D: -
CDR3: CASSPLGNTGELFF
DNA: TGTGCCAGCAGTCCCCTCGGGAATACCGGGGAGCTGTTTTTT

J: TRBJ2-1
V: TRBV11-2
size: many
D: -
CDR3: CASSFGDSYNEQFF
DNA: TGTGCCAGCAGCTTTGGGGACTCCTACAATGAGCAGTTCTTC

J: TRBJ2-1
V: TRBV11-3
size: few
D: -
CDR3: CASSQITSTDNEQFF
DNA: TGTGCCAGCAGCCAGATTACGTCGACAGACAATGAGCAGTTCTTC

J: TRBJ2-3
V: TRBV5-1
size: -
D: -
CDR3: CASSLVNPGTDTQYF
DNA: TGCGCCAGCAGCTTGGTAAATCCGGGGACAGATACGCAGTATTTT

J: TRBJ2-5
V: TRBV21-1
size: -
D: -
CDR3: CASRKQETQYF
DNA: TGTGCCAGCCGGAAACAAGAGACCCAGTACTTC

J: TRBJ2-1
V: TRBV5-1
size: many
D: -
CDR3: CASRGGREQFF
DNA: TGCGCCAGCAGGGGGGGACGGGAGCAGTTCTTC

J: TRBJ1-1
V: TRBV10-3
size: -
D: -
CDR3: CAISESTTTEAFF
DNA: TGTGCCATCAGTGAGTCGACGACCACTGAAGCTTTCTTT

J: TRBJ1-3
V: TRBV5-1
size: many
D: TRBD1
CDR3: CASSLAGTGAIYF
DNA: TGCGCCAGCAGCTTGGCCGGGACAGGCGCCATATATTTT

J: TRBJ2-2
V: TRBV7-6
size: few
D: -
CDR3: CASSFRPLGPLAGELFF
DNA: TGTGCCAGCAGCTTCCGGCCCCTCGGGCCCCTGGCCGGGGAGCTGTTTTTT

J: TRBJ2-1
V: TRBV19
size: few
D: -
CDR3: CASSINNNEQFF
DNA: TGTGCCAGTAGTATAAACAACAATGAGCAGTTCTTC

J: TRBJ2-1
V: TRBV20-1
size: -
D: -
CDR3: CSARDLGRGNEQFF
DNA: TGCAGTGCTAGAGATCTTGGGCGCGGCAATGAGCAGTTCTTC

J: TRBJ2-3
V: TRBV27
size: many
D: TRBD1
CDR3: CASGTVIEGDTQYF
DNA: TGTGCCAGCGGGACAGTAATAGAGGGGGATACGCAGTATTTT

J: TRBJ2-1
V: TRBV6-5
size: many
D: TRBD1
CDR3: CASSYSTGDYNEQFF
DNA: TGTGCCAGCAGTTACTCGACAGGGGACTACAATGAGCAGTTCTTC

J: TRBJ1-2
V: TRBV11-2
size: many
D: TRBD1
CDR3: CASSLGTGLNYGYTF
DNA: TGTGCCAGCAGCCTGGGGACAGGACTCAACTATGGCTACACCTTC

J: TRBJ2-1
V: TRBV20-1
size: many
D: -
CDR3: CSARDPRKGIYNEQFF
DNA: TGCAGTGCTAGAGATCCTCGAAAGGGTATTTACAATGAGCAGTTCTTC

J: TRBJ2-7
V: TRBV6-2/TRBV6-3
size: many
D: TRBD2
CDR3: CASRYGGSSHEQYF
DNA: TGTGCCAGCAGATACGGCGGGAGCTCCCACGAGCAGTACTTC

J: TRBJ2-7
V: TRBV25-1
size: -
D: TRBD2
CDR3: CASSHPTSAIPYEQYF
DNA: TGTGCCAGCAGCCACCCGACTAGCGCCATACCATACGAGCAGTACTTC

J: TRBJ2-1
V: TRBV7-3
size: few
D: TRBD2
CDR3: CASSFSAGGPVHEQFF
DNA: TGTGCCAGCAGCTTTTCAGCGGGAGGGCCCGTACATGAGCAGTTCTTC

J: TRBJ2-2
V: TRBV29-1
size: many
D: TRBD1
CDR3: CSVETGVGELFF
DNA: TGCAGCGTCGAGACAGGGGTCGGGGAGCTGTTTTTT